A selection of T cell receptor beta chains follows, all from one sample in a study of shared clonotypes between healthy human individuals. Profiled with immunoSEQ multiplex PCR; TCRdb holds only in-frame clones, not every one. The sample holds 650,000 to 700,000 clones, about 90% seen once. Material for sequencing was memory CD8+ T cells from PBMCs. The receptors were gathered from a man between 18 and 29 years old in good health. Some clones in this sample may be carry-over from other donors' samples. CDR3s include the opening cysteine and the closing phenylalanine or tryptophan. Fields, in order: CDR3 protein, CDR3 DNA, clone size, V gene, J gene, CDR3 length, D gene. The D gene is left open where the match is weak. Expanded clones are given a class, and other clones once, few, many or no size at all.

cdr3_aa: CASSSTLAGLADTQYF
cdr3_nt: TGTGCCAGCAGTTCAACACTAGCGGGACTAGCAGATACGCAGTATTTT
clone_size: .
v_call: TRBV6-5
j_call: TRBJ2-3
cdr3_length: 16
d_call: TRBD2

cdr3_aa: CASSWGVGGPSPDEQFF
cdr3_nt: TGTGCCAGCAGCTGGGGTGTGGGCGGCCCGTCCCCGGATGAGCAGTTCTTC
clone_size: .
v_call: TRBV4-2
j_call: TRBJ2-1
cdr3_length: 17
d_call: .

cdr3_aa: CASSTWDRGSYEQYF
cdr3_nt: TGTGCCAGTAGTACTTGGGACAGGGGCTCCTACGAGCAGTACTTC
clone_size: few
v_call: TRBV19
j_call: TRBJ2-7
cdr3_length: 15
d_call: TRBD1

cdr3_aa: CAWTPGAGTYEQYF
cdr3_nt: TGTGCCTGGACGCCCGGGGCAGGGACCTACGAGCAGTACTTC
clone_size: .
v_call: TRBV30
j_call: TRBJ2-7
cdr3_length: 14
d_call: .

cdr3_aa: CASRGRDRDEQYF
cdr3_nt: TGTGCCAGCAGGGGACGAGACAGGGACGAGCAGTACTTC
clone_size: few
v_call: TRBV28
j_call: TRBJ2-7
cdr3_length: 13
d_call: TRBD1

cdr3_aa: CASSEVEDRAHYEQYF
cdr3_nt: TGTGCCAGCAGTGAAGTCGAAGACAGGGCCCACTACGAGCAGTACTTC
clone_size: .
v_call: TRBV2
j_call: TRBJ2-7
cdr3_length: 16
d_call: TRBD1

cdr3_aa: CASSQVVTAYEQYF
cdr3_nt: TGCGCCAGCAGCCAAGTTGTCACGGCATACGAGCAGTACTTC
clone_size: .
v_call: TRBV4-3
j_call: TRBJ2-7
cdr3_length: 14
d_call: .

cdr3_aa: CASSSRQGSSGNTIYF
cdr3_nt: TGTGCCAGCAGCTCGCGACAGGGGAGCTCTGGAAACACCATATATTTT
clone_size: .
v_call: TRBV7-6
j_call: TRBJ1-3
cdr3_length: 16
d_call: TRBD1

cdr3_aa: CASSPGQGISYEQYF
cdr3_nt: TGCGCCAGCAGCCCAGGACAGGGCATCTCCTACGAGCAGTACTTC
clone_size: .
v_call: TRBV5-1
j_call: TRBJ2-7
cdr3_length: 15
d_call: TRBD1

cdr3_aa: CASGLRVGGELFF
cdr3_nt: TGTGCTAGTGGTTTGAGAGTCGGCGGGGAGCTGTTTTTT
clone_size: few
v_call: TRBV12-5
j_call: TRBJ2-2
cdr3_length: 13
d_call: .

cdr3_aa: CASSLGPVKQDTQYF
cdr3_nt: TGTGCCAGCAGCTTAGGTCCAGTTAAACAAGATACGCAGTATTTT
clone_size: once
v_call: TRBV7-9
j_call: TRBJ2-3
cdr3_length: 15
d_call: .

cdr3_aa: CASSWGTGGGQPQHF
cdr3_nt: TGTGCCAGCAGCTGGGGGACAGGGGGCGGTCAGCCCCAGCATTTT
clone_size: .
v_call: TRBV5-6
j_call: TRBJ1-5
cdr3_length: 15
d_call: TRBD1

cdr3_aa: CASSLDRGNYNEQFF
cdr3_nt: TGTGCCAGTAGTCTAGACAGGGGGAACTACAATGAGCAGTTCTTC
clone_size: once
v_call: TRBV19
j_call: TRBJ2-1
cdr3_length: 15
d_call: TRBD1

cdr3_aa: CASSYRQVGQPQHF
cdr3_nt: TGTGCCAGCAGTTACCGACAGGTCGGCCAGCCCCAGCATTTT
clone_size: .
v_call: TRBV6-5
j_call: TRBJ1-5
cdr3_length: 14
d_call: .

cdr3_aa: CAWSVLGTRGDEQFF
cdr3_nt: TGTGCCTGGAGTGTATTAGGGACTAGGGGTGATGAGCAGTTCTTC
clone_size: few
v_call: TRBV30
j_call: TRBJ2-1
cdr3_length: 15
d_call: TRBD2

cdr3_aa: CASSANRYSGTDHEQYF
cdr3_nt: TGTGCCAGCAGCGCGAACCGTTATAGCGGGACCGACCACGAGCAGTACTTC
clone_size: .
v_call: TRBV9
j_call: TRBJ2-7
cdr3_length: 17
d_call: TRBD2

cdr3_aa: CSVEYSEGRLNEQFF
cdr3_nt: TGCAGCGTTGAATATTCGGAGGGCCGGTTGAATGAGCAGTTCTTC
clone_size: .
v_call: TRBV29-1
j_call: TRBJ2-1
cdr3_length: 15
d_call: .

cdr3_aa: CARSLGREPRETQYF
cdr3_nt: TGTGCCAGAAGCTTGGGCAGGGAGCCCAGGGAGACCCAGTACTTC
clone_size: once
v_call: TRBV5-3
j_call: TRBJ2-5
cdr3_length: 15
d_call: .

cdr3_aa: CASSLLNPTSYNEQFF
cdr3_nt: TGTGCCAGCAGTTTACTTAATCCCACGTCCTACAATGAGCAGTTCTTC
clone_size: .
v_call: TRBV27
j_call: TRBJ2-1
cdr3_length: 16
d_call: .

cdr3_aa: CASLSPNTGELFF
cdr3_nt: TGTGCCAGCCTAAGCCCGAACACCGGGGAGCTGTTTTTT
clone_size: .
v_call: TRBV9
j_call: TRBJ2-2
cdr3_length: 13
d_call: .

cdr3_aa: CASSYSTSPASEQYF
cdr3_nt: TGTGCCAGCAGTTACTCGACTAGCCCCGCGTCTGAGCAGTACTTC
clone_size: .
v_call: TRBV6-5
j_call: TRBJ2-7
cdr3_length: 15
d_call: TRBD2

cdr3_aa: CSVDEGNGYTF
cdr3_nt: TGCAGCGTTGATGAGGGGAATGGCTACACCTTC
clone_size: many
v_call: TRBV29-1
j_call: TRBJ1-2
cdr3_length: 11
d_call: .

cdr3_aa: CASSIWLAGDTQYF
cdr3_nt: TGTGCCAGTAGTATATGGCTAGCGGGAGATACGCAGTATTTT
clone_size: .
v_call: TRBV19
j_call: TRBJ2-3
cdr3_length: 14
d_call: TRBD2

cdr3_aa: CASSARGPQETQYF
cdr3_nt: TGTGCCAGCAGCGCCAGGGGGCCCCAAGAGACCCAGTACTTC
clone_size: .
v_call: TRBV13
j_call: TRBJ2-5
cdr3_length: 14
d_call: TRBD1

cdr3_aa: CASSVEAGGTQYF
cdr3_nt: TGTGCCAGCAGCGTAGAAGCTGGGGGGACCCAGTACTTC
clone_size: .
v_call: TRBV9
j_call: TRBJ2-5
cdr3_length: 13
d_call: .